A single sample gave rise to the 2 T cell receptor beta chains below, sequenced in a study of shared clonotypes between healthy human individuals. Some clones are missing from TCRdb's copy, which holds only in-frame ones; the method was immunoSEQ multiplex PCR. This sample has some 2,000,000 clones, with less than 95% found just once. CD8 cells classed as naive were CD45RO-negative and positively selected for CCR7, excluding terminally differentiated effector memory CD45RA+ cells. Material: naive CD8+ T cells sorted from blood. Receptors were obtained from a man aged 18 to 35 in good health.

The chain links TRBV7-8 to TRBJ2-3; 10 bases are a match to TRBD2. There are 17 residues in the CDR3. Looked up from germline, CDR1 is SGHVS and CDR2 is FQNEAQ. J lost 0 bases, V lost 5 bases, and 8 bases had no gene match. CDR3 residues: CASSLRTSGGSTDTQYF. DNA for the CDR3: TGTGCCAGCAGCCTACGGACTAGCGGAGGTAGCACAGATACGCAGTATTTT. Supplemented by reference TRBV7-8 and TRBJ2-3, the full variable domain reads GAGVSQSPRYKVAKRGQDVALRCDPISGHVSLFWYQQALGQGPEFLTYFQNEAQLDKSGLPSDRFFAERPEGSVSTLKIQRTQQEDSAVYLCASSLRTSGGSTDTQYFGPGTRLTVL.

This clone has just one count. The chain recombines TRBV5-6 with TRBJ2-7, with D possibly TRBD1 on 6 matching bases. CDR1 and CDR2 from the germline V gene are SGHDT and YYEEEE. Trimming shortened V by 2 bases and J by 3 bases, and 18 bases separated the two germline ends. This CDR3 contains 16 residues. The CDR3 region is CASSFIGQTGLYEQYF. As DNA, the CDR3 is TGTGCCAGCAGCTTTATCGGCCAAACAGGGCTCTACGAGCAGTACTTC.